A selection of T cell receptor beta chains follows, all from one sample in a study of cytomegalovirus exposure and HLA in healthy donors. TCRdb's copy holds only in-frame clones and misses some; the assay was immunoSEQ multiplex PCR. Of about 100,000 clones listed, approximately 81% were seen once; the top ten hold approximately 2.2%. Sequences were obtained from PBMCs. The receptors derive from a man younger than 40 in good health and CMV-seronegative. Each CDR3 is given with its conserved first and last residue. Each record gives: J gene, D gene, clone size, V gene, CDR3 protein, CDR3 DNA. D genes are given only for firm matches. A clone size is listed for some rows: how often the clone was seen (once, few, many), or a class if it is expanded.

TRBJ1-3 NA NA TRBV6-5 CASSFTRAPSGNTIYF TGTGCCAGCAGTTTCACCAGGGCTCCCTCTGGAAACACCATATATTTT
TRBJ2-3 NA NA TRBV5-1 CASSLYRERVDTQYF TGCGCCAGCAGCTTGTACAGGGAAAGGGTAGATACGCAGTATTTT
TRBJ2-7 NA NA TRBV29-1 CSAFGDSYEQYF TGCAGCGCCTTCGGGGACTCCTACGAGCAGTACTTC
TRBJ2-3 TRBD2 NA TRBV6-5 CASSSLAGLADTQYF TGTGCCAGCAGTTCGCTAGCGGGGTTGGCAGATACGCAGTATTTT
TRBJ2-7 NA NA TRBV14 CASSHGQIQYF TGTGCCAGCAGCCACGGACAGATCCAGTACTTC
TRBJ2-1 TRBD2 NA TRBV30 CAWRGGGNEQFF TGTGCCTGGCGGGGGGGCGGCAATGAGCAGTTCTTC
TRBJ2-1 TRBD2 NA TRBV4-2 CASSQTLAGGYNEQFF TGTGCCAGCAGCCAAACCCTAGCGGGAGGGTACAATGAGCAGTTCTTC
TRBJ1-1 NA NA TRBV19 CASSIGGGPTEAFF TGTGCCAGTAGTATAGGCGGGGGCCCCACTGAAGCTTTCTTT
TRBJ1-1 NA NA TRBV15 CATSRDRGSTEAFF TGTGCCACCAGCAGAGATCGGGGATCGACTGAAGCTTTCTTT
TRBJ1-5 NA NA TRBV4-1 CASSQGTWPSNQPQHF TGCGCCAGCAGCCAAGGAACATGGCCGAGCAATCAGCCCCAGCATTTT
TRBJ1-2 NA NA TRBV6-1 CASSEGSGGLGYGYTF TGTGCCAGCAGTGAAGGTTCCGGAGGTCTGGGCTATGGCTACACCTTC
TRBJ2-7 NA NA TRBV28 CASSWDNSYEQYF TGTGCCAGCAGTTGGGACAACTCCTACGAGCAGTACTTC
TRBJ1-1 NA NA TRBV25-1 CASSDSGFGNTEAFF TGTGCCAGCAGTGACTCAGGGTTTGGGAACACTGAAGCTTTCTTT
TRBJ2-7 TRBD1 once TRBV7-9 CASSFGQAGGEQYF TGTGCCAGCAGCTTCGGACAGGCTGGGGGCGAGCAGTACTTC
TRBJ2-1 NA NA TRBV25-1 CASSPRLEGHNNEQFF TGTGCCAGCAGCCCCCGACTCGAGGGCCATAACAATGAGCAGTTCTTC
TRBJ2-7 TRBD1 NA TRBV19 CASSSRDRSYEQYF TGTGCCAGTAGTAGCAGGGACAGATCCTACGAGCAGTACTTC
TRBJ2-7 TRBD1 few TRBV11-2 CASSPGQATSYEQYF TGTGCCAGCAGCCCGGGACAGGCGACCTCCTACGAGCAGTACTTC
TRBJ2-7 NA NA TRBV27 CASSLGDAYEQYF TGTGCCAGCAGTCTGGGAGATGCCTACGAGCAGTACTTC
TRBJ1-3 NA NA TRBV28 CASSPGGSGNTIYF TGTGCCAGCAGTCCGGGGGGCTCTGGAAACACCATATATTTT
TRBJ2-7 NA NA TRBV28 CASSYGGSPYEQYF TGTGCCAGCAGTTACGGCGGGTCACCCTACGAGCAGTACTTC
TRBJ2-1 NA few TRBV28 CASSFPDNEQFF TGTGCCAGCAGTTTTCCGGACAATGAGCAGTTCTTC
TRBJ2-1 NA NA TRBV12-2 CASRPGGFKGIYNEQFF TGTGCAAGTCGCCCAGGGGGTTTTAAGGGGATATACAATGAGCAGTTCTTC
TRBJ1-2 TRBD1 NA TRBV5-1 CASSLDRGSIYGYTF TGCGCCAGCAGCTTGGACAGGGGGTCTATCTATGGCTACACCTTC
TRBJ2-7 TRBD2 once TRBV18 CASSRRGAGTPYEQYF TGTGCCAGCTCACGCCGGGGAGCGGGAACCCCCTACGAGCAGTACTTC
TRBJ1-3 TRBD1 NA TRBV11-3 CASSRRTGFGNTIYF TGTGCCAGCAGCCGCCGGACAGGGTTTGGAAACACCATATATTTT
TRBJ1-2 NA NA TRBV19 CASSIALIGGYTF TGTGCCAGTAGTATAGCCCTTATCGGTGGCTACACCTTC
TRBJ1-2 TRBD1 NA TRBV5-1 CASSWGTGNNNGYTF TGCGCCAGCAGCTGGGGGACAGGGAATAATAATGGCTACACCTTC
TRBJ2-7 TRBD2 NA TRBV4-1 CASSPSAGGPWYEQYF TGCGCCAGTAGCCCATCAGCGGGAGGGCCATGGTACGAGCAGTACTTC
TRBJ2-1 TRBD2 NA TRBV4-1 CASSQVAGGWNEQFF TGCGCCAGCAGCCAAGTAGCGGGGGGATGGAATGAGCAGTTCTTC
TRBJ1-6 NA NA TRBV6-1 CASSSRDKSSPLHF TGTGCCAGCAGTTCCCGGGACAAATCCTCACCCCTCCACTTT
TRBJ1-4 NA NA TRBV29-1 CSVSNRATNEKLFF TGCAGCGTTAGCAACAGGGCAACTAATGAAAAACTGTTTTTT
TRBJ1-1 NA NA TRBV5-1 CASSLQGNTEAFF TGCGCCAGCAGCCTACAGGGAAACACTGAAGCTTTCTTT
TRBJ1-2 TRBD1 NA TRBV18 CASSPGQGREGYTF TGTGCCAGCTCCCCAGGACAGGGTCGGGAAGGCTACACCTTC
TRBJ2-7 NA NA TRBV7-9 CASSHGGQISYEQYF TGTGCCAGCAGCCATGGAGGGCAAATCTCCTACGAGCAGTACTTC
TRBJ2-7 NA NA TRBV29-1 CSVEDWGGTYYEQYF TGCAGCGTTGAAGATTGGGGCGGGACCTACTACGAGCAGTACTTC
TRBJ2-7 TRBD1 NA TRBV5-4 CASSLQGNEQYF TGTGCCAGCAGTTTACAGGGGAACGAGCAGTACTTC